This TCR beta chain was sequenced for a study of blood T cell repertoires in COVID-19. For the study at large: In each case, the material was cDNA or gDNA derived from T cells, B-cell-depleted T cells, or PBMCs.

Profiling relied on immunoSEQ multiplex PCR, and the TCRdb table lists in-frame clones only, not all of them. The sample includes about 210,000 clones, around 86% seen only once; the top ten take roughly 25%. This clone was recorded a few times. The TCR was taken from a woman aged 40 to 50 in a cohort exposed to, infected with or recovered from COVID-19 (not recorded which). The specimen was PBMCs or T cells enriched from blood (not recorded which).

The CDR3 sequence is CASSSVGYEQYF. CDR3 DNA sequence: TGTGCCAGCAGTTCCGTCGGCTACGAGCAGTACTTC. This sequence joins TRBV27 and TRBJ2-7; no reliable D call. The germline V gene encodes CDR1 MNHEY and CDR2 SMNVEV (reference sequence). This CDR3 has 12 residues. Trimming removed 4 bases at V and 3 bases at J, with 7 bases between.